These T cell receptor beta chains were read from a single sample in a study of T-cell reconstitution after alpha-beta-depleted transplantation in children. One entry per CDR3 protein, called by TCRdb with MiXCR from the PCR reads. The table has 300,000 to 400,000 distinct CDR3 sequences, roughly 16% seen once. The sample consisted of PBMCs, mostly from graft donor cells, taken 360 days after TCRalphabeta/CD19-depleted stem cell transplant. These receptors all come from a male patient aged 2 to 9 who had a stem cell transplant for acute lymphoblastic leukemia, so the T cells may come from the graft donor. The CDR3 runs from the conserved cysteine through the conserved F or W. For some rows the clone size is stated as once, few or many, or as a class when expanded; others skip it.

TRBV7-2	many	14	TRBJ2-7	CASSPRTRSYEQYF
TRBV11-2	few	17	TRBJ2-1	CASSSGKGGLPHNEQFF
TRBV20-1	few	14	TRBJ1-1	CSARLDVWYTEAFF
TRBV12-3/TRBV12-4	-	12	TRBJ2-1	CASSWTGNEQFF
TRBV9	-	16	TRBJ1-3	CASSGGQGNSGNTIYF
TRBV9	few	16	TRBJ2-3	CASSSPAGPHTDTQYF
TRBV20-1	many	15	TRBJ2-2	CSARDLQGKGGELFF
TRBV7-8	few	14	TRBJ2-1	CASSWGGAYNEQFF
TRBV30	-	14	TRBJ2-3	CAWSVGGSTDTQYF
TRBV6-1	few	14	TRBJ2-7	CASAGWKGAYEQYF
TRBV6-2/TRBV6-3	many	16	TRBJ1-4	CASSYSTGATNEKLFF
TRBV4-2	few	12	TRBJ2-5	CASSQSRETQYF
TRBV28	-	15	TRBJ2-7	CASSHATSGSYEQYF
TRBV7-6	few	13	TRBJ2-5	CASSGTFSKAQYF
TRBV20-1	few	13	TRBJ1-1	CSARVPSRDEAFF
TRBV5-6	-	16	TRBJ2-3	CASSWRQGGSTDTQYF
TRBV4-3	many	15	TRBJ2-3	CASSQERRGGDTQYF
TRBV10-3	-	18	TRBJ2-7	CAIYRGPVTTPSSYEQYF
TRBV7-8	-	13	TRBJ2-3	CASSDPGADTQYF
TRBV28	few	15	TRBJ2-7	CASSETGLPSYEQYF
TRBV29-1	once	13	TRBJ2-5	CSVYRGRGETQYF
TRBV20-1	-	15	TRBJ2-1	CSGNQGSGRYNEQFF
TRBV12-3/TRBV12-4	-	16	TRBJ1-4	CASSFTGTPDEKNCFF
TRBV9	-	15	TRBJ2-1	CASSVAVTSYNEQFF
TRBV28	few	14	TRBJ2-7	CASRPGTYSYEQYF
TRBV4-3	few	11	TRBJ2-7	CASSPCRDLNF
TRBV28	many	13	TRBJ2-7	CASSLLLTYEQYF
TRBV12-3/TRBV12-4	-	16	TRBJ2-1	CASSPLPTGIHNEQFF
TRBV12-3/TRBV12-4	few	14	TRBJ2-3	CASSFRFSTDTQYF
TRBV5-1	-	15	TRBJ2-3	CASSLGGLVPDTQYF
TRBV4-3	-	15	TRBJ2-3	CASSQDSRTTDTQYF
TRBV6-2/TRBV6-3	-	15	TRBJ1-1	CASSSPRTLNTEAFF
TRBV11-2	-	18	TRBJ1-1	CASSRNGAGTLLNTEAFF
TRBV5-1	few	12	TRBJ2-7	CASSFTGNEQYF
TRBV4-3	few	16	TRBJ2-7	CASSQRPLGPPYEQYF
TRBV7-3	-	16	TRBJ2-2	CASSLNGGANTGELFF
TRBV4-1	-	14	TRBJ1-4	CASSLRQLNEKLFF
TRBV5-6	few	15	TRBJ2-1	CASSAGQAIYNEQFF
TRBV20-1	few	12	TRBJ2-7	CSARQGIYEQYF
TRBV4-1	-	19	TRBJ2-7	CASSQDRGGVGGGLYEQYF
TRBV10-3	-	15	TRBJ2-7	CAISEPGLASYEQYF
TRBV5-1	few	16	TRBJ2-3	CASSLGYPAGTDTQYF
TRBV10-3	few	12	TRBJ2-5	CAISRDGETQYF
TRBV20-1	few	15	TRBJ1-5	CSASPLGQGNQPQHF
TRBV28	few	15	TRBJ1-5	CASSSPVGSNQPQHF
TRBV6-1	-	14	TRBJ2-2	CASSRAGRHGELFF
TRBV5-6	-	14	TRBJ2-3	CASSLLQDGDTQYF
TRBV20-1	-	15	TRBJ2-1	CSARGLAGGNRDQFF
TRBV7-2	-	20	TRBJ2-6	CASSLAKGLAGDTGANVLTF
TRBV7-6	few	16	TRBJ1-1	CASSSLSGGWDTEAFF
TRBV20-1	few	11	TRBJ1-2	CSARQEYGYTF
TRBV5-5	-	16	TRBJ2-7	CASSHALTGFSYEQYF
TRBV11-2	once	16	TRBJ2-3	CASSKLSTRHTDTQYF
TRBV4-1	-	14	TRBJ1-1	CASSHQVGSRRAFF
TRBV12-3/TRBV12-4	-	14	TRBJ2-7	CASSPRPPWAEQYF
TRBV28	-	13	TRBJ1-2	CASKLPREYGYTF
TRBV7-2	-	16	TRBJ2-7	CASSYKGIGILDEQYF